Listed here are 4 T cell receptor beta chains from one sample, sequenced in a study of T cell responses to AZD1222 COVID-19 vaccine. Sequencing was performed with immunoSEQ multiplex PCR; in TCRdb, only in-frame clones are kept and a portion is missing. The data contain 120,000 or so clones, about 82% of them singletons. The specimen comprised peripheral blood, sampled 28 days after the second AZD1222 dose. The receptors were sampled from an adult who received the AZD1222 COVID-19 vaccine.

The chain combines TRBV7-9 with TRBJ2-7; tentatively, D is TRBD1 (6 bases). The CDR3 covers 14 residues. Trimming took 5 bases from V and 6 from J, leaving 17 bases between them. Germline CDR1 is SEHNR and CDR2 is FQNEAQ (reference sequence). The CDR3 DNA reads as TGTGCCAGCAGCCCGACGGACAGAGGCATCGAGCAGTACTTC. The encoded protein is CASSPTDRGIEQYF.

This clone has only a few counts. CDR3 protein: CSVVRVLPGEQYF. The CDR3 bases are TGCAGCGTTGTTAGGGTACTACCGGGTGAGCAGTACTTC. The gene calls are TRBV29-1 and TRBJ2-7; the D is unclear. V was shortened by 4 bases and J by 7 bases, with 17 bases between the two germline ends. The CDR3 extends over 13 amino acids. CDR1 and CDR2 from the germline V gene are SQVTM and ANQGSEA.

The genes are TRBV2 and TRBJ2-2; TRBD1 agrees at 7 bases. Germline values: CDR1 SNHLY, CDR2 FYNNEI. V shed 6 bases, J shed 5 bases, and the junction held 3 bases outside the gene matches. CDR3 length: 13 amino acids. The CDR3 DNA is TGTGCCAGCAGGGAACAGGGGACCGGGGAGCTGTTTTTT. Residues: CASREQGTGELFF.

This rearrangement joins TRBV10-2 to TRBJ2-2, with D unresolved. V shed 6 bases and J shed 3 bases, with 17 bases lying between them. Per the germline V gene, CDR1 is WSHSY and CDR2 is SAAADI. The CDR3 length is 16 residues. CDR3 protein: CASRIPSASYTGELFF. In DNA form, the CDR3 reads TGCGCCAGCAGAATACCGTCGGCCTCTTACACCGGGGAGCTGTTTTTT.